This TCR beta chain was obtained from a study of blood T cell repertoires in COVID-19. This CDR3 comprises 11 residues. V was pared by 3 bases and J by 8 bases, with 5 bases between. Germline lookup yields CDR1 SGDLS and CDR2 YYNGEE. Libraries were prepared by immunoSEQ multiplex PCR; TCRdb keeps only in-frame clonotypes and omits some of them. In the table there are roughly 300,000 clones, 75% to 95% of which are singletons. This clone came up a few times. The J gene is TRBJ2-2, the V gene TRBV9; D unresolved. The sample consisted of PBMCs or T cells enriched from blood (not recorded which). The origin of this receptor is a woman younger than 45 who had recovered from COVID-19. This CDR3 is CASSANGELFF. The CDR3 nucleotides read TGTGCCAGCAGCGCAAATGGGGAGCTGTTTTTT. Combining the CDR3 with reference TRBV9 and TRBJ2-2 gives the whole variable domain DSGVTQTPKHLITATGQRVTLRCSPRSGDLSVYWYQQSLDQGLQFLIQYYNGEERAKGNILERFSAQQFPDLHSELNLSSLELGDSALYFCASSANGELFFGEGSRLTVL.